A selection of T cell receptor beta chains follows, all from one sample in a study of blood T cell repertoires in COVID-19. Profiled with immunoSEQ multiplex PCR; TCRdb holds only in-frame clones, not every one. The sample carries 180,000 or so clones, approximately 89% recorded once. Sequenced material: PBMCs or T cells enriched from blood (not recorded which). The receptors here all came from a woman between 40 and 55 years old with acute COVID-19. Both conserved end residues are part of each CDR3. D genes are given only for firm matches. For some rows the clone size is stated as once, few or many, or as a class when expanded; others skip it.

CASSYSKDRYEQYF,TGTGCCAGCAGTTACTCGAAAGACAGGTACGAGCAGTACTTC,TRBJ2-7,.,.,TRBV6-5
CASSEGPLGRANNEQFF,TGTGCCAGCAGTGAGGGGCCCCTTGGCAGGGCCAACAATGAGCAGTTCTTC,TRBJ2-1,.,.,TRBV6-1
CASSIIGTGQNTEAFF,TGTGCCAGTAGTATTATTGGGACAGGCCAGAACACTGAAGCTTTCTTT,TRBJ1-1,.,TRBD1,TRBV19
CASRSGLANRGTQYF,TGTGCCAGCAGATCGGGACTAGCGAATCGGGGGACCCAGTACTTC,TRBJ2-5,.,TRBD2,TRBV7-9
CSVEDPPPEGLPLHNEQFF,TGCAGCGTTGAAGATCCCCCACCCGAGGGACTACCCCTACACAATGAGCAGTTCTTC,TRBJ2-1,.,TRBD2,TRBV29-1
CASSPPGGYEQYF,TGTGCCAGCTCACCACCCGGGGGCTACGAGCAGTACTTC,TRBJ2-7,.,.,TRBV18
CASSYSTGEETQYF,TGCGCCAGCAGCTATTCCACGGGGGAGGAGACCCAGTACTTC,TRBJ2-5,.,.,TRBV5-1
CASSSARAGSPLHF,TGTGCCAGCAGCTCCGCCAGGGCTGGTTCACCCCTCCACTTT,TRBJ1-6,.,.,TRBV3-1/TRBV3-2
CASSDRGRSSYNEQFF,TGTGCCAGCAGTGACAGGGGCCGTAGCTCCTACAATGAGCAGTTCTTC,TRBJ2-1,few,.,TRBV2
CASSVGANTEAFF,TGTGCCAGCAGCGTAGGGGCGAACACTGAAGCTTTCTTT,TRBJ1-1,.,.,TRBV9
CASSFSGGVSDTQYF,TGTGCCAGCAGTTTTAGCGGGGGAGTGTCAGATACGCAGTATTTT,TRBJ2-3,.,TRBD2,TRBV28
CASSYPGTSGVNEQFF,TGTGCCAGCAGTTACCCAGGGACTAGCGGGGTAAATGAGCAGTTCTTC,TRBJ2-1,once,TRBD2,TRBV6-2/TRBV6-3
CASSPAAANTGELFF,TGTGCCAGCAGCCCGGCGGCCGCGAACACCGGGGAGCTGTTTTTT,TRBJ2-2,once,.,TRBV6-6
CASSLHGELFF,TGCGCCAGCAGCTTGCACGGGGAGCTGTTTTTT,TRBJ2-2,once,.,TRBV5-1
CASSRRTGRIYEQYF,TGTGCCAGTAGTCGTCGGACAGGGCGGATCTACGAGCAGTACTTC,TRBJ2-7,.,TRBD1,TRBV19
CASKSGGGLTGELFF,TGCGCCAGCAAAAGCGGGGGGGGACTTACCGGGGAGCTGTTTTTT,TRBJ2-2,.,TRBD2,TRBV10-2
CASGLMGGFGTEAFF,TGTGCTAGTGGTTTGATGGGGGGTTTTGGCACTGAAGCTTTCTTT,TRBJ1-1,.,.,TRBV12-5
CASSKGQGLSNQPQHF,TGTGCCAGTAGTAAAGGACAGGGGTTGAGCAATCAGCCCCAGCATTTT,TRBJ1-5,.,TRBD1,TRBV19
CASSPGLAGKETQYF,TGTGCCAGCAGCCCTGGGCTAGCGGGAAAAGAGACCCAGTACTTC,TRBJ2-5,.,TRBD2,TRBV3-1/TRBV3-2
CSVAQGNSYEQYF,TGCAGCGTTGCCCAGGGGAACTCCTACGAGCAGTACTTC,TRBJ2-7,once,.,TRBV29-1
CASSRDYEQYF,TGCGCCAGCAGTAGAGACTACGAGCAGTACTTC,TRBJ2-7,.,.,TRBV5-1
CASSQDGLGGGAAGELFF,TGCGCCAGCAGCCAAGATGGTCTAGGCGGGGGGGCCGCCGGGGAGCTGTTTTTT,TRBJ2-2,.,TRBD2,TRBV4-1
CASNSAPSGYTF,TGTGCCAGCAATTCCGCGCCAAGTGGCTACACCTTC,TRBJ1-2,.,.,TRBV2
CASSLTGTGIETQYF,TGCGCCAGCAGCCTCACCGGGACAGGGATAGAGACCCAGTACTTC,TRBJ2-5,.,TRBD1,TRBV5-1
CAISPHDRENTEAFF,TGTGCCATCAGTCCCCACGACAGGGAGAACACTGAAGCTTTCTTT,TRBJ1-1,.,TRBD1,TRBV10-3
CASRTGARSNTDTQYF,TGCGCCAGCAGAACCGGAGCAAGGTCAAACACAGATACGCAGTATTTT,TRBJ2-3,.,.,TRBV5-1
CASSPDRVTDTQYF,TGTGCCAGCTCACCAGACAGGGTAACAGATACGCAGTATTTT,TRBJ2-3,.,TRBD1,TRBV18
CASSLKDREGGEQYF,TGCGCCAGCAGCCTCAAGGATAGGGAAGGGGGAGAGCAGTACTTC,TRBJ2-7,once,.,TRBV4-1
CASTLGTGEYSNQPQHF,TGTGCCAGTACTCTCGGGACAGGGGAATATAGCAATCAGCCCCAGCATTTT,TRBJ1-5,.,TRBD1,TRBV19
CASSSGQGQYQPQHF,TGTGCCAGCAGTTCCGGACAGGGCCAATATCAGCCCCAGCATTTT,TRBJ1-5,.,TRBD1,TRBV6-1
CSASGGGGTLNTEAFF,TGCAGTGCTAGTGGGGGGGGAGGGACCCTGAACACTGAAGCTTTCTTT,TRBJ1-1,.,.,TRBV20-1
CASSYTLQRDYEQYF,TGTGCCAGCAGTTACACCTTGCAGCGCGATTACGAGCAGTACTTC,TRBJ2-7,once,.,TRBV6-6
CASRLGPTAEAFF,TGTGCCAGTAGGTTAGGTCCGACTGCTGAAGCTTTCTTT,TRBJ1-1,.,.,TRBV19
CASSPGGGGNQPQHF,TGCGCCAGCAGTCCCGGTGGGGGGGGCAATCAGCCCCAGCATTTT,TRBJ1-5,.,.,TRBV10-2
CASSVGGEGEKLFF,TGTGCCAGCAGCGTAGGAGGGGAGGGGGAAAAACTGTTTTTT,TRBJ1-4,.,.,TRBV9
CASSERGGQGQPQHF,TGTGCCAGCAGTGAACGGGGGGGCCAGGGTCAGCCCCAGCATTTT,TRBJ1-5,.,.,TRBV2
CASSLALVASSYEQYF,TGTGCCAGCAGCTTAGCGCTCGTGGCTTCATCCTACGAGCAGTACTTC,TRBJ2-7,.,.,TRBV7-9
CASSQDRGYEQYF,TGTGCCAGCAGCCAGGACAGGGGCTACGAGCAGTACTTC,TRBJ2-7,.,TRBD1,TRBV5-5
CASSWGGESYEQYF,TGTGCCAGTAGTTGGGGCGGAGAATCCTACGAGCAGTACTTC,TRBJ2-7,.,.,TRBV19